This T cell receptor beta chain was obtained from a study of T cells in Graves' hyperthyroidism and ophthalmopathy. Study-wide background: Before any treatment, at initial diagnosis, peripheral blood was collected.

This clonotype was detected ten times or more. Its target is not known. Study results and limitations: Before onset, by a median of about seven months, the model predicted ophthalmopathy.

Looked up from germline, CDR1 is DFQATT and CDR2 is SNEGSKA (reference sequence). The CDR3 is 17 amino acids. V dropped 0 bases and J dropped 0 bases, with 15 bases sitting between them. Amplification targeted TCR beta CDR3 regions from RNA transcripts. Researchers ran a first-round RT-PCR on the TCR CDR3 using the HTBI primer set. MiXCR was run by TCRdb on the multiplex PCR reads, yielding one entry per CDR3 protein. The data hold roughly 420,000 distinct CDR3 sequences, with approximately 14% observed a single time. The diagnostic basis comprised clinical symptoms, serum thyroxine and TRAb, thyroid ultrasound and orbital computed tomography. Fresh peripheral blood, less than 11 ml of it, supplied the PBMCs.

Sequenced input: blood. This chain uses TRBV20-1 with TRBJ2-1, with D possibly TRBD2 on 5 matching bases. The receptor was isolated from a woman in her late teens or twenties with Graves' hyperthyroidism. This CDR3 reads CSARDASSPSSYNEQFF. The CDR3 bases are TGCAGTGCTAGAGATGCTAGCAGCCCGAGCTCCTACAATGAGCAGTTCTTC.